The 32 T cell receptor beta chains given below trace back to one sample, sequenced in a study of blood T cell repertoires in COVID-19. Assay: immunoSEQ multiplex PCR; the TCRdb copy retains only in-frame clones and omits some. This sample has more than 70,000 clones; approximately 86% occur once, and the top ten carry more than 1%. The sequencing sample was made of peripheral blood. These receptors were collected from a man older than 75 with active or convalescent COVID-19.

The chain combines TRBV5-4 with TRBJ2-7; the match to TRBD1 covers 9 bases. Germline V CDR1 and CDR2: SGHNT, YYREEE (reference sequence). V lost 1 base and J lost 5; bases outside the gene matches: 4. The CDR3 has 14 amino acids. The CDR3 region is CASSLNRGQDEQYF. DNA of the CDR3: TGTGCCAGCAGCTTGAACAGGGGGCAGGACGAGCAGTACTTC.

The rearrangement joins TRBV5-1 to TRBJ1-3; weak D call: TRBD1 (5 bases). Germline V gene data show CDR1 as SGHRS and CDR2 as YFSETQ. Between the trimmed V and J ends, which lost 4 bases and 3 bases, there was a span of 11 bases. This CDR3 has 14 amino acids. CDR3 in DNA: TGCGCCAGCAGCCCAGGGAATCATGGAAACACCATATATTTT. This codes for CASSPGNHGNTIYF.

This chain links TRBV10-2 with TRBJ2-1, with D possibly TRBD1 on 7 matching bases. The V gene's germline CDR1 is WSHSY and CDR2 SAAADI. The length of the CDR3 is 13 residues. With 8 bases removed from V and 2 bases from J, the gap between germline ends came to 10 bases. For the CDR3, the DNA is TGCGCCAGCGGCGGGACAGCCTACAATGAGCAGTTCTTC. Its translation: CASGGTAYNEQFF.

V gene TRBV4-2 combines with J gene TRBJ2-1; TRBD2 agrees at 11 bases. The germline V gene has CDR1 LGHNA and CDR2 YNFKEQ. The CDR3 has 17 amino acids. The V segment lost 1 base and the J segment 4 bases; nucleotides outside the gene matches: 6. The CDR3 loop reads CASSQAEIAGGYNEQFF. The CDR3 DNA reads as TGTGCCAGCAGCCAAGCCGAGATAGCGGGGGGGTACAATGAGCAGTTCTTC.

This clone was counted only a few times. The chain couples TRBV30 to TRBJ1-5; 10 bases fit TRBD1. V lost 3 bases to trimming and J lost 1 base; unmatched junction nucleotides: 3. Germline V gene sequence: CDR1 GTSNPN, CDR2 SVGIG (reference sequence). This CDR3 contains 15 residues. CDR3 protein: CAWSLGQGSNQPQHF. In DNA, the CDR3 is TGTGCCTGGAGCCTGGGACAGGGGAGCAATCAGCCCCAGCATTTT.

The chain links TRBV24-1 to TRBJ2-3, with a possible D match to TRBD1 (5 bases). CDR3 length: 15 amino acids. The V end lost 8 bases, the J end lost 1 base, and 15 bases lay between the germline ends. Germline V lookup: CDR1 KGHDR, CDR2 SFDVKD. DNA for the CDR3: TGTGCCACCAATTCAGGGTTATTCGGCACAGATACGCAGTATTTT. Translation: CATNSGLFGTDTQYF.

The chain couples TRBV4-2 to TRBJ1-6; possibly TRBD1 for D (6 bases). Germline loops: CDR1 LGHNA, CDR2 YNFKEQ. CDR3 length: 15 amino acids. V was pared by 4 bases and J by 8 bases, with 15 bases between. CDR3 in DNA: TGTGCCAGCAGCCTTACCGGGACACGGGATTCACCCCTCCACTTT. It encodes CASSLTGTRDSPLHF.

The rearrangement joins TRBV14 to TRBJ2-7; D is perhaps TRBD2 (6 bases). The V and J ends lost 1 base and 1 base respectively, with 14 bases between them. Germline CDR1 is SGHDN and CDR2 is FVKESK. The CDR3 runs to 16 residues. In nucleotides, the CDR3 is TGTGCCAGCAGCCAAGTGGCGGGATGGTATTCCTACGAGCAGTACTTC. Translation: CASSQVAGWYSYEQYF.

The rearrangement joins TRBV2 to TRBJ2-3; D is possibly TRBD1 (6 bases). Per germline, CDR1 SNHLY and CDR2 FYNNEI. V was shortened by 6 bases and J by 3 bases, with 16 bases between the two germline ends. This CDR3 spans 15 amino acids. The CDR3 DNA reads TGTGCCAGCAGGAAGGACAGCCCCAGGACAGATACGCAGTATTTT. Residues: CASRKDSPRTDTQYF. Variable domain in full (rest from reference TRBV2 and TRBJ2-3): EPEVTQTPSHQVTQMGQEVILRCVPISNHLYFYWYRQILGQKVEFLVSFYNNEISEKSEIFDDQFSVERPDGSNFTLKIRSTKLEDSAMYFCASRKDSPRTDTQYFGPGTRLTVL.

This clone was counted only a few times. The V gene is TRBV5-1, the J gene TRBJ2-7; 8 nucleotides match TRBD2. The germline V gene encodes CDR1 SGHRS and CDR2 YFSETQ. The length of the CDR3 is 14 residues. The junction had 2 bases not matched to a gene; V was cut back by 1 base and J by 2 bases. CDR3 nucleotide sequence: TGCGCCAGCAGCTTGAGCGGGGGTACCTACGAGCAGTACTTC. Protein sequence: CASSLSGGTYEQYF.

The chain couples TRBV28 to TRBJ1-5, with D perhaps matching TRBD1 (5 bases). V lost 3 bases to trimming and J lost 4 bases, with 19 bases between them. This CDR3 contains 17 residues. Germline lookup yields CDR1 MDHEN and CDR2 SYDVKM. CDR3 residues: CASSFEQGGIDNQPQHF. DNA of the CDR3: TGTGCCAGCAGTTTTGAGCAGGGAGGGATTGATAATCAGCCCCAGCATTTT.

The V and J genes are TRBV4-2 and TRBJ2-7, with a possible D match to TRBD2 (6 bases). Germline V lookup: CDR1 LGHNA, CDR2 YNFKEQ. CDR3 size: 15 residues. The V end lost 5 bases, the J end lost 2 bases, and 16 bases lay between the germline ends. The CDR3 loop is CASSVGSTGAYEQYF. The CDR3 DNA reads TGTGCCAGCAGCGTCGGTTCTACGGGAGCCTACGAGCAGTACTTC.

The chain is built from TRBV28 and TRBJ2-7; 14 positions match TRBD2. Trimming removed 6 bases from V and 9 bases from J; junction bases left unmatched: 16. Germline V gene data show CDR1 as MDHEN and CDR2 as SYDVKM. The CDR3 has 17 residues. The CDR3 spells CASSPPGLAGVEVGQYF. CDR3 in DNA: TGTGCCAGCAGCCCTCCGGGACTAGCGGGAGTAGAAGTTGGGCAGTACTTC.

The chain combines TRBV11-2 with TRBJ2-5; 8 bases line up with TRBD1. Germline V CDR1 and CDR2: SGHAT, FQNNGV. The CDR3 is made up of 14 amino acids. V lost 3 bases and J lost 4; bases outside the gene matches: 4. The CDR3 sequence is CASSFRQGTETQYF. DNA for the CDR3: TGTGCCAGCAGCTTCCGACAGGGGACAGAGACCCAGTACTTC.

V gene TRBV28 combines with J gene TRBJ1-6, with D perhaps TRBD1 (5 bases). This CDR3 region has 14 residues. The ends were cut back, 2 bases at V and 4 bases at J, with 6 bases in the middle. Germline CDR1 is MDHEN and CDR2 is SYDVKM. CDR3 residues: CASSLRQYNSPLHF. The DNA for the CDR3 is TGTGCCAGCAGTTTACGACAGTATAATTCACCCCTCCACTTT.

V and J are TRBV28 and TRBJ1-5, with a possible D match to TRBD1 (5 bases). This CDR3 region has 16 residues. The germline CDR1 and CDR2 sequences are MDHEN and SYDVKM. With 9 bases removed from V and 0 bases from J, the gap between germline ends came to 18 bases. The CDR3 sequence: CASTTPGLASNQPQHF. In DNA form, the CDR3 reads TGTGCCAGTACAACCCCGGGACTAGCTAGCAATCAGCCCCAGCATTTT.

This clone was counted a single time. V gene TRBV2 combines with J gene TRBJ2-4; 7 bases map to TRBD2. The V and J ends lost 5 bases and 0 bases, in that order; junction bases with no gene match: 10. This CDR3 is built from 17 residues. CDR1 and CDR2 from the germline V gene are SNHLY and FYNNEI. The CDR3 spells CASSPRVWGGAKNIQYF. CDR3 nucleotides: TGTGCCAGCAGTCCCCGGGTATGGGGGGGAGCCAAAAACATTCAGTACTTC.

This rearrangement joins TRBV7-8 to TRBJ1-1; no clear D. This CDR3 is built from 13 residues. The germline V gene encodes CDR1 SGHVS and CDR2 FQNEAQ. V lost 5 bases and J 0 bases, leaving 7 bases between the germline ends. In nucleotides, the CDR3 is TGTGCCAGCAGCCCGCGGGTGAACACTGAAGCTTTCTTT. As protein: CASSPRVNTEAFF.

This clone was seen once. The rearrangement links TRBV30 to TRBJ2-1, with 8 nucleotides matching TRBD2. Looked up from germline, CDR1 is GTSNPN and CDR2 is SVGIG (reference sequence). The V and J ends lost 5 bases and 9 bases, in that order; junction bases with no gene match: 12. CDR3 length: 14 residues. CDR3 residues: CAWVTGLVSSEQFF. Written as DNA, the CDR3 is TGTGCCTGGGTTACGGGACTAGTCTCTAGTGAGCAGTTCTTC.

V is TRBV28 and J is TRBJ2-5, with 11 bases matching TRBD2. This CDR3 is 16 amino acids long. The J segment lost 0 bases and the V segment lost 4 bases, leaving 4 bases of the junction unmatched. CDR1 and CDR2 from the germline V gene are MDHEN and SYDVKM. This CDR3 reads CASSSRLAGYQETQYF. The CDR3 region has the DNA TGTGCCAGCAGTTCACGACTAGCGGGGTACCAAGAGACCCAGTACTTC.

This chain connects TRBV3-1 (or the pseudogene TRBV3-2) to TRBJ1-1; the D gene is possibly TRBD1 (5 bases). The CDR3 covers 15 residues. Per the germline V gene, CDR1 is LGHDT and CDR2 is YNNKEL (reference sequence). The V and J ends lost 4 bases and 1 base respectively, with 13 bases between them. As DNA, the CDR3 is TGTGCCAGCAGCCGTAACCACCAGGGGAACACTGAAGCTTTCTTT. This codes for CASSRNHQGNTEAFF.

This chain joins TRBV15 and TRBJ2-7, with D unclear. Per the germline V gene, CDR1 is LNHNV and CDR2 is YYDKDF (reference sequence). This CDR3 spans 13 amino acids. Trimming pared 3 bases from V and 1 base from J, leaving 7 bases between. The CDR3 DNA reads as TGTGCCACCAGCAGGAGGTTATCCTACGAGCAGTACTTC. Translation: CATSRRLSYEQYF. Combining the CDR3 with reference TRBV15 and TRBJ2-7 gives the whole variable domain DAMVIQNPRYQVTQFGKPVTLSCSQTLNHNVMYWYQQKSSQAPKLLFHYYDKDFNNEADTPDNFQSRRPNTSFCFLDIRSPGLGDTAMYLCATSRRLSYEQYFGPGTRLTVT.

The CDR3 loop is CASSWPQRGTYEQYF. For the CDR3, the DNA is TGTGCCAGCAGTTGGCCCCAGCGGGGGACCTACGAGCAGTACTTC. This chain uses TRBV27 with TRBJ2-7; TRBD2 agrees at 8 bases. CDR1 is MNHEY, CDR2 SMNVEV, per germline (reference sequence). Trimming took 4 bases from V and 2 from J; bases not matched to a gene: 7. The CDR3 contains 15 residues.

The chain joins TRBV6-5 to TRBJ1-2, with 9 bases fitting TRBD1. J was trimmed by 7 bases and V by 10 bases; bases with no gene match: 13. Germline assignment: CDR1 MNHEY and CDR2 SVGAGI. The CDR3 has 14 residues. The chain's CDR3 is CATFTTGGSRGYTF. The CDR3 DNA is TGTGCCACCTTTACCACAGGGGGCTCTCGTGGCTACACCTTC.

V is TRBV4-2 and J is TRBJ1-1, with 7 bases that match TRBD1. Germline CDR1 is LGHNA and CDR2 is YNFKEQ. The CDR3 has 15 amino acids. The V and J ends lost 0 bases and 5 bases, in that order; junction bases with no gene match: 6. CDR3 protein: CASSQEQGSATEAFF. CDR3 nucleotides: TGTGCCAGCAGCCAAGAACAGGGGTCTGCAACTGAAGCTTTCTTT.

V gene TRBV6-5 combines with J gene TRBJ2-2, with TRBD2 matching over 13 bases. The CDR3 sequence is 16 residues long. After removal of 2 bases from V and 7 bases from J, the junction contained 4 bases not matched to a gene. From germline, CDR1 is MNHEY and CDR2 SVGAGI. CDR3: CASSYLTSGRFGELFF. For the CDR3, the DNA is TGTGCCAGCAGTTACCTGACTAGCGGGAGGTTCGGGGAGCTGTTTTTT.

The table lists this clone with a count of one. J is TRBJ2-3 and V is TRBV7-8; 9 bases line up with TRBD2. Germline lookup yields CDR1 SGHVS and CDR2 FQNEAQ. The J segment lost 6 bases and the V segment lost 5 bases, leaving 12 bases of the junction unmatched. CDR3 length equals 16 residues. CDR3 sequence (DNA): TGTGCCAGCAGCGAACGACTAGCGGCTATGTACGATACGCAGTATTTT. Translated, it gives CASSERLAAMYDTQYF.

V usage is TRBV5-1 and J usage is TRBJ1-3; the match to TRBD1 covers 9 bases. Per germline, CDR1 SGHRS and CDR2 YFSETQ. With V trimmed by 4 bases and J by 0 bases, 5 bases remained unmatched. CDR3 length: 16 amino acids. The CDR3 DNA is TGCGCCAGCAGCCGGACGACAGGGGGCTCTGGAAACACCATATATTTT. Translated: CASSRTTGGSGNTIYF.

The chain joins TRBV7-3 to TRBJ2-1, with 12 bases identical to TRBD2. Trimming at V came to 4 bases and at J to 8 bases, leaving 9 bases not matched to a gene. The germline V gene has CDR1 SGHTA and CDR2 FQGTGA. This CDR3 is built from 16 residues. The CDR3 region is CASSSQLAGGVDEQFF. CDR3 DNA sequence: TGTGCCAGCAGCTCCCAACTAGCGGGAGGAGTCGATGAGCAGTTCTTC.

The V gene is TRBV28, the J gene TRBJ1-2; 10 bases map to TRBD1. The CDR3 covers 22 residues. Unmatched junction bases numbered 24, after V lost 2 bases and J lost 3 bases. Germline-derived CDR1 and CDR2 are MDHEN and SYDVKM. DNA of the CDR3: TGTGCCAGCAGTTTACACACGGCGATGACAGGGGGCAGGTTGCTACTTGACTATGGCTACACCTTC. This sequence encodes CASSLHTAMTGGRLLLDYGYTF.

The rearrangement links TRBV5-4 to TRBJ2-3; perhaps TRBD2 as D (7 bases). The CDR3 runs 16 residues. V was clipped by 6 bases and J by 0 bases, with 17 bases between them. Germline CDR1 is SGHNT and CDR2 is YYREEE (reference sequence). CDR3 nucleotide sequence: TGTGCCAGCACCCTTGGGGGGGGCTCTAGCACAGATACGCAGTATTTT. Its translation is CASTLGGGSSTDTQYF.

The chain couples TRBV11-3 to TRBJ2-1; TRBD1 aligns across 9 bases. The V gene's germline CDR1 is SGHNT and CDR2 YENEEA. Germline trimming cut 5 bases from V and 6 bases from J; bases unmatched to any gene: 5. This CDR3 has 14 residues. CDR3: CASSTGQGRNEQFF. CDR3 bases: TGTGCCAGCAGCACGGGACAGGGCCGCAATGAGCAGTTCTTC.